This T cell receptor (beta chain) was obtained from a study of chemoradiotherapy in HPV16-positive cancers. The data were produced by immunoSEQ multiplex PCR, yet TCRdb's version contains in-frame clones alone and is incomplete. Among roughly 8,400 clones, roughly 70% were seen once, and the ten largest hold about a tenth. The CDR3 consists of 18 residues. V was clipped by 2 bases and J by 0 bases; unmatched bases: 5. CDR1 is SGHTA and CDR2 is FQGNSA in the germline V gene. The receptor comes from a human donor with HPV-associated anogenital cancer. Collection took place from a patient who underwent chemoradiotherapy. The chain couples TRBV7-2 to TRBJ2-6; 9 bases are shared with TRBD1. The CDR3 spells CASSLRDRASSGANVLTF. The CDR3 DNA reads TGTGCCAGCAGCTTAAGGGACAGGGCCTCCTCTGGGGCCAACGTCCTGACTTTC.